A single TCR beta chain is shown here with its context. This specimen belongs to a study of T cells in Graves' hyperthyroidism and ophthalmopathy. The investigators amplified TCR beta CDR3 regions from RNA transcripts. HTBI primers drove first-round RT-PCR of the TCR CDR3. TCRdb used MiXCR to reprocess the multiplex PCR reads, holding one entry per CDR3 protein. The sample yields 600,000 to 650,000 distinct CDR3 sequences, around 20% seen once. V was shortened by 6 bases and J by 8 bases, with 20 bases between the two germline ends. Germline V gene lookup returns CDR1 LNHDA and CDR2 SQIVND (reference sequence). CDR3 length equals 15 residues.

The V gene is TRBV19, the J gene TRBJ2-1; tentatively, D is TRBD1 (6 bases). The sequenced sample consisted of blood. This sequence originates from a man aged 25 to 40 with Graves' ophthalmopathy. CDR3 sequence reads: CASRHQAGTTDEQFF. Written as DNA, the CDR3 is TGTGCCAGTAGGCATCAAGCCGGGACAACCGATGAGCAGTTCTTC. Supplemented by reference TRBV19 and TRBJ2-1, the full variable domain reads DGGITQSPKYLFRKEGQNVTLSCEQNLNHDAMYWYRQDPGQGLRLIYYSQIVNDFQKGDIAEGYSVSREKKESFPLTVTSAQKNPTAFYLCASRHQAGTTDEQFFGPGTRLTVL.